This T cell receptor (beta chain) emerged from a study of shared clonotypes between healthy human individuals (dated by TCRdb to the early 2020s). At the level of the whole study: The cohort included a few men and a couple of women between 18 and 49 years of age. Per donor, three plates each were used for CD4 naive and CD4 memory, two for CD8 naive, and one for CD8 memory. To increase sequencing depth and limit assay-specific biases, different laboratories used diverse techniques to prepare libraries and sequence TCR repertoires. To estimate repertoire size and how much clonotype sharing occurs between individuals, the study deeply sequenced the blood TCR repertoires of several healthy adults. Leukapheresis yielded between about 0.94 and 8.9 billion PBMCs per donor. Here is what the overall study found, with its caveats: Sampling was restricted to blood, and TCR repertoires in tissues likely differ from the TCR repertoires found in blood. Because the study included only a small number of donors, the genetic and exposure-history diversity represented was limited. Pairwise subsampling led to the expectation that sequencing depth would affect the degree of clonotype sharing among donors. Compared with non-shared clonotypes, the clonotypes found in all four sorted-subset donors had higher generation probabilities. Incomplete sequencing was indicated by rarefaction of sorted-subset datasets, despite the large sequencing depth. Larger estimated clonotype richness was generally found for naive subsets than for memory subsets. Across a handful of donors, approximately 5% of naive CD4, roughly 3.3% of naive CD8, 2.3% of memory CD4, and about 0.4% of memory CD8 clonotypes were shared.

CD8 naive samples were CD45RO-negative cells positively selected for CCR7, giving a CD45RA+CCR7+ population that excluded TemRA cells. The donors were healthy, HIV-negative adults with no recently reported acute infections or vaccinations. All donors were Caucasian adults living in Nashville, Tennessee, USA. After blood collection by leukapheresis, PBMCs were isolated using Ficoll-Histopaque density gradient centrifugation and then cryopreserved in the vapor phase of liquid nitrogen. Purity and quantity of every magnetically sorted T cell population were checked by analytical flow cytometry. Genomic DNA was isolated from each sorted fraction and quantified by UV absorbance on a Nanodrop 2000c. Using the deep immunoSEQ assay, TCR CDR3 regions were amplified from genomic DNA by multiplex PCR. Extracted genomic DNA from each cell subset was spread evenly across all wells of several immunoSEQ 96-well plates, with each plate serving as a replicate. For sorted subsets, approximately 0.2 ug of genomic DNA, equivalent to around 29,000 T cell genomes, went into each replicate PCR. The purified libraries were quantified using a Qubit 3.0 fluorometer, sized with a Bioanalyzer 2100, and then quantified again using the KAPA Library Quantification kit. Every immunoSEQ 96-well plate was sequenced on a separate single-read 150-cycle Illumina NextSeq 550 flow cell. The authors' pipeline ran thus. The immunoSEQ output contained only junctional sequences without quality scores, so filtering could not match that applied to full-length reads. Sequences were annotated with PyIR, a Python wrapper for IgBLAST v1.9, and V/J genes and CDR3 were assigned using IMGT germline references. Reads were filtered out if the reads had weak V/J assignments (E-value above 1e-6), no CDR3, stop codons, out-of-frame junctions, or ambiguous translated residues. A V3J clonotype was defined by an identical inferred V gene, J gene, and CDR3 amino acid sequence. The percentage overlap between two repertoires was calculated by dividing the number of shared unique clonotypes by the size of the smaller repertoire. RTK rarefaction, the Chao1 estimator, and Recon v2.1 estimates of unobserved clonotypes were used to assess repertoire richness. Generation probabilities were computed with OLGA for all TCRbeta clonotypes obtained by the gDNA method from several donors. TCRdb retrieved this table from immuneACCESS and kept in-frame rearrangements only. Not all clones are present; in checked studies, unresolved V genes account for under half, and no reason is known for the remainder. That table furnishes V, J and clone size, whereas the DNA furnished D and trimming. This sample holds 2 million to 2.5 million clones; approximately 95% were observed only once. In total, the top ten clones hold roughly 1% of the sample.

Points on this clone: This receptor's antigen is unknown. Qualities for individual bases were not recorded, and no much larger clone is one base off.

The germline ends are 17 bases apart after V is trimmed by 6 bases and J by 3 bases. The CDR3 contains 15 residues, cysteine and phenylalanine counted. The entry retains the CDR3 DNA only, 45 bases that are in frame from base 1. The germline V gene encodes CDR1 MDHEN and CDR2 SYDVKM. The sequence links TRBV28 to TRBJ1-2; the D gene is perhaps TRBD1, from 5 matching bases. The TCR comes from a young man in good health. The sample was naive CD8+ T cells sorted from blood. This specimen's cell subset or site label, interpreted: CD45RA+CCR7+. The CDR3 protein: CASSLPPTGDYGYTF. The nucleotide sequence reads TGTGCCAGCAGCCTACCACCCACAGGCGACTATGGCTACACCTTC.